The 29 T cell receptor beta chains presented below share a single source sample, sequenced in a study of T cell changes during pregnancy in multiple sclerosis. Using immunoSEQ multiplex PCR, the repertoire was profiled, and TCRdb retains in-frame clones only, with some absent. The table has approximately 120,000 clones, about 96% seen once; the top ten hold less than 0.55%. The material sequenced was peripheral blood, taken after pregnancy. These receptors all stem from a female donor with multiple sclerosis, enrolled in a pregnancy study.

V and J are TRBV27 and TRBJ2-6; 9 bases are shared with TRBD1. Germline V gene lookup returns CDR1 MNHEY and CDR2 SMNVEV (reference sequence). The J segment lost 0 bases and the V segment lost 5 bases, leaving 8 bases of the junction unmatched. CDR3 size: 18 residues. CDR3 protein: CASSPGQGIASGANVLTF. The DNA for the CDR3 is TGTGCCAGCAGTCCGGGACAGGGAATCGCCTCTGGGGCCAACGTCCTGACTTTC.

The chain employs TRBV5-1 and TRBJ2-1, with 12 positions matching TRBD2. The CDR3 has 15 residues. Germline CDR1 is SGHRS and CDR2 is YFSETQ. V trimming: 3 bases; J trimming: 8 bases; junction bases outside the gene matches: 6. The CDR3 DNA reads as TGCGCCAGCAGCTACCTAGCGGGAGGGATCTATGAGCAGTTCTTC. Translating it yields CASSYLAGGIYEQFF.

The chain carries TRBV4-1 and TRBJ1-1; 7 bases agree with TRBD1. The V and J ends lost 4 bases and 4 bases, in that order; junction bases with no gene match: 12. The CDR3 loop spans 16 amino acids. Germline V CDR1 and CDR2: MGHRA, YSYEKL. The CDR3 spells CASSRDSGTESTEAFF. The CDR3 DNA reads TGCGCCAGCAGCCGAGACTCCGGGACAGAGAGCACTGAAGCTTTCTTT.

The chain uses TRBV19 and TRBJ2-1, with a weak D call TRBD2 (7 bases). Trimming stripped 4 bases from V and 9 bases from J, with 13 bases between. Germline values: CDR1 LNHDA, CDR2 SQIVND (reference sequence). This CDR3 contains 13 residues. The CDR3: CASSNKGGLEQFF. CDR3 nucleotides: TGTGCCAGTAGTAACAAGGGGGGGCTTGAGCAGTTCTTC.

V usage is TRBV18 and J usage is TRBJ2-7; D might be TRBD2 (6 bases). Per germline, CDR1 KGHSH and CDR2 LQKENI. V was shortened by 0 bases and J by 7 bases, with 10 bases between the two germline ends. CDR3 length: 13 amino acids. CDR3 region: CASSPPKGREQYF. The CDR3 region has the DNA TGTGCCAGCTCACCACCGAAGGGGAGGGAGCAGTACTTC.

This chain links TRBV2 with TRBJ1-1; 10 bases fit TRBD1. Unmatched junction bases numbered 7, after V lost 8 bases and J lost 4 bases. The V gene's germline CDR1 is SNHLY and CDR2 FYNNEI. The CDR3 is 14 residues long. Here the CDR3 reads CASRPGQGFTEAFF. The CDR3 DNA reads TGTGCCAGCCGTCCGGGACAGGGGTTCACTGAAGCTTTCTTT. The full variable domain, in which reference TRBV2 and TRBJ1-1 provide the parts outside the CDR3, is EPEVTQTPSHQVTQMGQEVILRCVPISNHLYFYWYRQILGQKVEFLVSFYNNEISEKSEIFDDQFSVERPDGSNFTLKIRSTKLEDSAMYFCASRPGQGFTEAFFGQGTRLTVV.

Only one count was recorded for this clone. The chain combines TRBV5-1 with TRBJ2-3, with 14 nucleotides matching TRBD2. V shed 3 bases, J shed 1 base, and the junction held 1 base outside the gene matches. Germline V gene data show CDR1 as SGHRS and CDR2 as YFSETQ. The CDR3 spans 16 residues. The DNA of the CDR3 is TGCGCCAGCAGCTGGGGACTAGCGGGAGGCACAGATACGCAGTATTTT. It is translated as CASSWGLAGGTDTQYF.

This chain uses TRBV29-1 with TRBJ2-7; the match to TRBD1 covers 7 bases. CDR1 and CDR2 from the germline V gene are SQVTM and ANQGSEA. This CDR3 is 13 amino acids long. The J segment lost 6 bases and the V segment lost 4 bases, leaving 9 bases of the junction unmatched. CDR3 nucleotide sequence: TGCAGCGTTGGACAGGGCACCCCCTCCGAGCAGTACTTC. This translates into CSVGQGTPSEQYF.

This sequence joins TRBV4-2 and TRBJ1-5; D is perhaps TRBD1 (6 bases). Deletions cut 4 bases from V and 4 bases from J, with 17 bases between. Germline V gene lookup returns CDR1 LGHNA and CDR2 YNFKEQ. The CDR3 has 16 amino acids. The CDR3 bases are TGTGCCAGCAGCCCCGAGCGGGGGGCCAGGAATCAGCCCCAGCATTTT. This translates into CASSPERGARNQPQHF.

The gene calls are TRBV28 and TRBJ1-1; D possibly corresponds to TRBD1 (5 bases). CDR1 and CDR2 from the germline V gene are MDHEN and SYDVKM. The CDR3 totals 12 residues. V lost 5 bases, J lost 7 bases, and 11 bases lay in between. CDR3 region: CASSTPQVEAFF. CDR3 nucleotides: TGTGCCAGCAGTACACCACAGGTTGAAGCTTTCTTT.

The chain employs TRBV7-8 and TRBJ2-5; D might be TRBD1 (6 bases). Trimming removed 5 bases at V and 5 bases at J, with 12 bases between. CDR3 length equals 13 residues. Per the germline V gene, CDR1 is SGHVS and CDR2 is FQNEAQ. The CDR3 nucleotides are TGTGCCAGCAGCCCAGGGGCTGGGGAGACCCAGTACTTC. Translated: CASSPGAGETQYF.

This chain joins TRBV7-3 and TRBJ2-2; possible D gene TRBD1, 5 bases. This CDR3 region has 14 residues. CDR1 and CDR2 (germline): SGHTA, FQGTGA. Trimming removed 7 bases at V and 0 bases at J, with 9 bases between. The CDR3 sequence: CASNRGPNTGELFF. Here the CDR3 DNA reads TGTGCCAGCAATAGGGGCCCGAACACCGGGGAGCTGTTTTTT.

The genes are TRBV28 and TRBJ1-2; unclear D gene. Trimming took off 1 base at V and 8 bases at J, with 11 bases between the two ends. The V gene's germline CDR1 is MDHEN and CDR2 SYDVKM. The CDR3 is made up of 13 amino acids. CDR3 region: CASSLLGLLGYTF. As DNA, the CDR3 is TGTGCCAGCAGTTTATTGGGTTTACTAGGCTACACCTTC.

The chain employs TRBV27 and TRBJ2-7, with 11 bases identical to TRBD1. The CDR3 runs to 16 residues. Germline V gene data show CDR1 as MNHEY and CDR2 as SMNVEV (reference sequence). J lost 4 bases, V lost 2 bases, and 7 bases had no gene match. The CDR3 protein is CASSLLRTGGMYEQYF. CDR3 DNA sequence: TGTGCCAGCAGTTTACTCCGGACAGGGGGCATGTACGAGCAGTACTTC.

The rearrangement joins TRBV18 to TRBJ2-3; D may be TRBD2 (5 bases). Germline lookup yields CDR1 KGHSH and CDR2 LQKENI. Trimming removed 4 bases at V and 4 bases at J, with 15 bases between. CDR3 length: 15 residues. The CDR3 DNA follows: TGTGCCAGCTCACGCCTTCCTTACGGGGCAGATACGCAGTATTTT. Translating it yields CASSRLPYGADTQYF.

The chain has TRBV11-1 and TRBJ1-5, with D unclear. Germline V gene sequence: CDR1 SGHAT, CDR2 FQDESV (reference sequence). V was pared by 5 bases and J by 0 bases, with 14 bases between. The CDR3 totals 16 residues. CDR3 residues: CASSHPRDNSNQPQHF. As DNA, the CDR3 is TGTGCCAGCAGCCACCCGCGGGATAATAGCAATCAGCCCCAGCATTTT. The full variable domain, with the rest looked up from reference TRBV11-1 and TRBJ1-5, is EAEVAQSPRYKITEKSQAVAFWCDPISGHATLYWYRQILGQGPELLVQFQDESVVDDSQLPKDRFSAERLKGVDSTLKIQPAELGDSAMYLCASSHPRDNSNQPQHFGDGTRLSIL.

This clone is a singleton in its sample. This rearrangement joins TRBV19 to TRBJ2-2, with 8 nucleotides matching TRBD2. Unmatched junction bases numbered 7, after V lost 5 bases and J lost 5 bases. Germline V gene data show CDR1 as LNHDA and CDR2 as SQIVND (reference sequence). This CDR3 is 15 amino acids long. CDR3 in amino acids: CASSSPGLVTGELFF. For the CDR3, the DNA is TGTGCCAGTAGTTCCCCGGGACTAGTAACCGGGGAGCTGTTTTTT.

The J gene is TRBJ1-3, the V gene TRBV6-5, with D perhaps TRBD1 (6 bases). This CDR3 is 15 amino acids long. Germline CDR1 reads MNHEY; CDR2 reads SVGAGI. The V gene lost 6 bases and the J gene lost 0 bases, with 12 bases spanning the gap. CDR3 sequence (DNA): TGTGCCAGCAGAGCGGACAGTAGCTCTGGAAACACCATATATTTT. Translating gives CASRADSSSGNTIYF.

The chain is built from TRBV7-3 and TRBJ2-2, with D possibly TRBD2 on 6 matching bases. The V gene's germline CDR1 is SGHTA and CDR2 FQGTGA. The ends were cut back, 5 bases at V and 0 bases at J, with 16 bases in the middle. The CDR3 runs to 17 residues. CDR3 bases: TGTGCCAGCAGCATTAGCGGAGGAAGGGCGAACACCGGGGAGCTGTTTTTT. Translation gives CASSISGGRANTGELFF.

The chain is built from TRBV27 and TRBJ2-7; TRBD2 is a possible D gene (6 bases). The CDR3 sequence is 13 residues long. Trimming pared 10 bases from V and 6 bases from J, leaving 19 bases between. CDR1 MNHEY and CDR2 SMNVEV come from the germline V gene (reference sequence). The CDR3 region has the DNA TGTGCCACCCGGGGAGGAGGCGTGGCCGAGCAGTACTTC. The encoded protein is CATRGGGVAEQYF.

The genes are TRBV10-3 and TRBJ1-1, with 11 bases that match TRBD1. Germline trimming cut 2 bases from V and 1 base from J; bases unmatched to any gene: 3. CDR3 length equals 16 residues. Germline-derived CDR1 and CDR2 are ENHRY and SYGVKD. The CDR3 DNA reads as TGTGCCATCAGTGAGGGACAGGGGGCTTGGAACACTGAAGCTTTCTTT. Its translation: CAISEGQGAWNTEAFF.

The rearrangement links TRBV5-6 to TRBJ2-3; 13 bases are a match to TRBD2. The germline V gene has CDR1 SGHDT and CDR2 YYEEEE. This CDR3 comprises 16 residues. Trimming removed 3 bases from V and 6 bases from J; junction bases left unmatched: 7. CDR3 region: CASSSILAGGPDTQYF. The CDR3 bases are TGTGCCAGCAGCTCCATACTAGCGGGAGGGCCGGATACGCAGTATTTT.

The chain combines TRBV10-2 with TRBJ1-5; D not certain. Trimming removed 4 bases from V and 4 bases from J, with 11 bases in between. This CDR3 contains 14 residues. Germline assignment: CDR1 WSHSY and CDR2 SAAADI. The CDR3 reads CASSGLTGNQPQHF. The DNA for the CDR3 is TGCGCCAGCAGTGGACTTACTGGGAATCAGCCCCAGCATTTT.

The chain employs TRBV2 and TRBJ1-1; the D gene is possibly TRBD1 (6 bases). There are 15 residues in the CDR3. Germline CDR1 SNHLY, CDR2 FYNNEI. Trimming pared 3 bases from V and 1 base from J, leaving 12 bases between. CDR3 sequence reads: CASSDGRGANTEAFF. CDR3 nucleotide sequence: TGTGCCAGCAGTGATGGTCGGGGGGCGAACACTGAAGCTTTCTTT.

The chain employs TRBV29-1 and TRBJ2-7, with 7 bases fitting TRBD2. The CDR3 is 13 amino acids. The germline V gene encodes CDR1 SQVTM and CDR2 ANQGSEA. The trim removed 6 bases at V and 3 bases at J, leaving 8 bases unmatched. The CDR3 region has the DNA TGCAGCGTCTTAGCGGGTGAGATCTACGAGCAGTACTTC. This translates into CSVLAGEIYEQYF.

This chain uses TRBV6-1 with TRBJ1-2; 10 bases line up with TRBD1. J lost 0 bases, V lost 4 bases, and 8 bases had no gene match. CDR1 MNHNS and CDR2 SASEGT come from the germline V gene. The length of the CDR3 is 17 residues. CDR3 nucleotide sequence: TGTGCCAGCAGTGGCCGGACAGGGGGGCAAGCTAACTATGGCTACACCTTC. Translated, it gives CASSGRTGGQANYGYTF.

This chain connects TRBV6-6 to TRBJ2-1, with TRBD2 identical over 7 bases. The junction had 8 bases not matched to a gene; V was cut back by 10 bases and J by 8 bases. There are 12 residues in the CDR3. CDR1 and CDR2 from the germline V gene are MNHNY and SVGAGI (reference sequence). CDR3 residues: CATQTSTHEQFF. CDR3 nucleotides: TGTGCCACCCAGACTAGCACCCATGAGCAGTTCTTC.

This chain joins TRBV14 and TRBJ2-1; 11 positions match TRBD2. CDR1 is SGHDN, CDR2 FVKESK, per germline. V lost 3 bases to trimming and J lost 15 bases; unmatched junction nucleotides: 10. The CDR3 spans 14 residues. CDR3: CASSHSGSGRVVFF. CDR3 nucleotides: TGTGCCAGCAGCCATTCCGGTAGCGGGAGGGTGGTGTTCTTC.

The rearrangement uses TRBV6-5 and TRBJ1-5, with no clear D. Germline lookup yields CDR1 MNHEY and CDR2 SVGAGI. This CDR3 has 14 amino acids. The ends were cut back, 0 bases at V and 5 bases at J, with 8 bases in the middle. This CDR3 is CASSYSRVHQPQHF. The CDR3 nucleotides are TGTGCCAGCAGTTACTCGAGGGTCCATCAGCCCCAGCATTTT.